A selection of T cell receptor beta chains follows, all from one sample in a study of blood T cell repertoires in COVID-19. Assay: immunoSEQ multiplex PCR; the TCRdb copy retains only in-frame clones and omits some. The repertoire holds 95,000 to 150,000 clones, with around nine tenths as singletons. Sequencing was performed on peripheral blood. The receptors shown here come from a woman at least 80 years old with acute or convalescent COVID-19. Each CDR3 is given with its conserved first and last residue. The D gene is left open where the match is weak. Clone size is stated in some rows and not others, as once, few, many or a class when expanded.

v_gene	len	j_gene	d_gene	abundance	CDR3nt	CDR3aa
TRBV9	14	TRBJ2-7	NA	NA	TGTGCCAGCAGCGTCCTGGACAGCTTCTACGAGCAGTACTTC	CASSVLDSFYEQYF
TRBV5-1	13	TRBJ2-1	NA	NA	TGCGCCAGCAGCTTGCTGAGGGAAAGTGAGCAGTTCTTC	CASSLLRESEQFF
TRBV28	15	TRBJ1-4	TRBD1	NA	TGTGCCAGCAGTTTCTCGGGACAGGGGTTAGAAAAACTGTTTTTT	CASSFSGQGLEKLFF
TRBV20-1	14	TRBJ2-2	TRBD2	NA	TGCAGTGCTAGTCGGGCGGGGGTCACCGGGGAGCTGTTTTTT	CSASRAGVTGELFF
TRBV18	15	TRBJ2-1	TRBD1	NA	TGTGCCAGCTCACCTGACAGGGGGTCCTACAATGAGCAGTTCTTC	CASSPDRGSYNEQFF
TRBV28	17	TRBJ2-1	NA	once	TGTGCCAGCAGTTTACCACTCTACAGGGGGGGTCTTAAGGAGCAGTTCTTC	CASSLPLYRGGLKEQFF
TRBV4-1	16	TRBJ1-6	NA	NA	TGCGCCAGCAGCCAAGTAACAGGGAGCCAGAGGTCACCCCTCCACTTT	CASSQVTGSQRSPLHF
TRBV5-1	15	TRBJ2-2	NA	NA	TGCGCCAGCAGCTTCCAACAGATGAACACCGGGGAGCTGTTTTTT	CASSFQQMNTGELFF
TRBV7-2	16	TRBJ2-5	TRBD2	NA	TGTGCCAGCAGCTTAGCGGCGGGGGGAGGGCAAGAGACCCAGTACTTC	CASSLAAGGGQETQYF
TRBV7-2	11	TRBJ1-4	NA	NA	TGTGCCAGCAGCTTAACAGGAAGGCTGTTTTTT	CASSLTGRLFF
TRBV9	16	TRBJ2-2	NA	NA	TGTGCCAGCAGCGGGAGGGGGACAGCGAACACCGGGGAGCTGTTTTTT	CASSGRGTANTGELFF
TRBV28	15	TRBJ2-7	TRBD2	NA	TGTGCCAGTACTCCGGGACTAGCGGGCCCCTACGAGCAGTACTTC	CASTPGLAGPYEQYF
TRBV11-2	16	TRBJ2-5	TRBD2	once	TGTGCCAGCAGCCTAAGACTAGCTTATTCTCAAGAGACCCAGTACTTC	CASSLRLAYSQETQYF
TRBV7-2	13	TRBJ2-7	NA	once	TGTGCCAGCAGCTTAGGGCAGGGGGGCGAGCAGTACTTC	CASSLGQGGEQYF
TRBV6-2/TRBV6-3	14	TRBJ1-6	NA	NA	TGTGCCAGCAGTTTGACGTGGGGCAATTCACCCCTCCACTTT	CASSLTWGNSPLHF
TRBV5-5	14	TRBJ2-5	TRBD2	NA	TGTGCCAGCAGCTTGGAACGGGAGGGGGAGACCCAGTACTTC	CASSLEREGETQYF
TRBV2	13	TRBJ1-2	NA	NA	TGTGCCAGCAGTGACTGGGGGAGGATTGGCTACACCTTC	CASSDWGRIGYTF
TRBV18	14	TRBJ2-7	TRBD2	NA	TGTGCCAGCTCACCACCGGGGGGGACCTACGAGCAGTACTTC	CASSPPGGTYEQYF
TRBV19	13	TRBJ2-7	NA	NA	TGTGCCAGTAGTATGTCAGGGGCCTACGAGCAGTACTTC	CASSMSGAYEQYF
TRBV15	16	TRBJ2-1	TRBD2	NA	TGTGCCACCAGCAGAGGGGGCGGGAGCTCCTACAATGAGCAGTTCTTC	CATSRGGGSSYNEQFF
TRBV21-1	15	TRBJ1-5	NA	NA	TGTGCCAGCAGCAAGGGGGGGGGCGGCAATCAGCCCCAGCATTTT	CASSKGGGGNQPQHF
TRBV2	17	TRBJ1-6	NA	NA	TGTGCCAGTATTTCCGGGACACACTTTCGGATGAATTCACCCCTCCACTTT	CASISGTHFRMNSPLHF
TRBV29-1	18	TRBJ2-3	NA	NA	TGCAGCGTTGACCCCTTCTCCCCGACTAGATATAGCACAGATACGCAGTATTTT	CSVDPFSPTRYSTDTQYF